Following are 20 T cell receptor beta chains from one sample sequenced in a study of blood T cell repertoires in COVID-19. TCRdb's table, derived via immunoSEQ multiplex PCR, lists solely in-frame clones and lacks some. The sample consists of around 190,000 clones, under 85% of them appearing once. What was sequenced was peripheral blood. These TCRs come from a woman aged 70-85 years with COVID-19, enrolled during active disease.

V is TRBV7-2 and J is TRBJ1-5; D ambiguous. Germline V gene sequence: CDR1 SGHTA, CDR2 FQGNSA. CDR3 length equals 13 residues. V lost 1 base to trimming and J lost 7 bases, with 8 bases between them. CDR3 protein: CASSLDGGQPQHF. The CDR3 nucleotides are TGTGCCAGCAGCTTAGACGGAGGACAGCCCCAGCATTTT.

J is TRBJ1-2 and V is TRBV5-4; tentative D call: TRBD1 (5 bases). The CDR3 spans 13 residues. V dropped 3 bases and J dropped 5 bases, with 11 bases sitting between them. From germline, CDR1 is SGHNT and CDR2 YYREEE (reference sequence). In nucleotides, the CDR3 is TGTGCCAGCAGCTCCGTGGGGCTTTATGGCTACACCTTC. As protein: CASSSVGLYGYTF. Combining the CDR3 with reference TRBV5-4 and TRBJ1-2 gives the whole variable domain ETGVTQSPTHLIKTRGQQVTLRCSSQSGHNTVSWYQQALGQGPQFIFQYYREEENGRGNFPPRFSGLQFPNYSSELNVNALELDDSALYLCASSSVGLYGYTFGSGTRLTVV.

This clone showed up just once. The chain carries TRBV7-2 and TRBJ2-2; maybe TRBD1 (6 bases). The germline V and J ends were trimmed by 8 bases and 2 bases, with 18 bases remaining between them. The CDR3 spans 16 residues. CDR1 and CDR2 from the germline V gene are SGHTA and FQGNSA. In nucleotides, the CDR3 is TGTGCCAGCTATTCTAGGGGGACATTTAACACCGGGGAGCTGTTTTTT. Its translation is CASYSRGTFNTGELFF.

The count of this clone is one. V and J are TRBV2 and TRBJ2-3; 11 bases are a match to TRBD2. The CDR3 has 15 amino acids. Germline V lookup: CDR1 SNHLY, CDR2 FYNNEI. The V and J ends lost 5 bases and 4 bases, in that order; junction bases with no gene match: 5. The CDR3 region is CASSIAGGPPDTQYF. In DNA, the CDR3 is TGTGCCAGCAGTATAGCGGGAGGGCCCCCAGATACGCAGTATTTT.

This clone was counted a few times. This chain connects TRBV5-4 to TRBJ2-7, with D possibly matching TRBD2 (7 bases). CDR1 and CDR2 (germline): SGHNT, YYREEE (reference sequence). Trimming removed 8 bases at V and 2 bases at J, with 20 bases between. The CDR3 runs 15 residues. CDR3 residues: CASSKGGAGPYEQYF. In nucleotides, the CDR3 is TGTGCCAGTTCCAAGGGGGGAGCGGGACCCTACGAGCAGTACTTC.

This chain uses TRBV5-6 with TRBJ2-2; TRBD1 matches 10 bases. CDR3 size: 17 residues. V shed 0 bases, J shed 7 bases, and the junction held 9 bases outside the gene matches. CDR1 is SGHDT, CDR2 YYEEEE, per germline. The CDR3 bases are TGTGCCAGCAGCTTGGGACAGGGGGCGAGGTTTGTCGGGGAGCTGTTTTTT. Translation: CASSLGQGARFVGELFF.

The chain combines TRBV28 with TRBJ2-2; TRBD2 matches at 8 bases. CDR1 and CDR2 (germline): MDHEN, SYDVKM. V trimming: 7 bases; J trimming: 3 bases; junction bases outside the gene matches: 4. CDR3 length: 14 residues. CDR3 sequence: CASNGGRYTGELFF. DNA of the CDR3: TGTGCCAGCAATGGCGGGAGGTACACCGGGGAGCTGTTTTTT.

The rearrangement links TRBV7-9 to TRBJ2-5; possibly TRBD2 for D (7 bases). This CDR3 has 15 amino acids. Germline V gene sequence: CDR1 SEHNR, CDR2 FQNEAQ (reference sequence). Deletions cut 1 base from V and 1 base from J, with 10 bases between. The DNA for the CDR3 is TGTGCCAGCAGCTTAGAGGGAGGGGGCCAAGAGACCCAGTACTTC. It specifies CASSLEGGGQETQYF.

The V gene is TRBV28, the J gene TRBJ1-2; 11 nucleotides agree with TRBD1. The junction had 7 bases not matched to a gene; V was cut back by 5 bases and J by 8 bases. CDR1 MDHEN and CDR2 SYDVKM come from the germline V gene. There are 14 residues in the CDR3. CDR3 loop: CASSTDRGPKGYTF. In DNA form, the CDR3 reads TGTGCCAGCAGTACGGACAGGGGGCCGAAGGGCTACACCTTC.

The V call is TRBV7-2, the J call TRBJ1-6; 9 bases line up with TRBD1. Germline loops: CDR1 SGHTA, CDR2 FQGNSA. V dropped 5 bases and J dropped 10; count of bases not matched to a gene: 6. The CDR3 loop spans 14 amino acids. The CDR3 DNA sequence: TGTGCCAGCAGCCCCGGGACAGGGTTGTCACCCCTCCACTTT. Amino acid sequence: CASSPGTGLSPLHF.

This clone showed up just a few times. The rearrangement uses TRBV7-3 and TRBJ2-3; TRBD2 aligns across 7 bases. The CDR3 consists of 15 residues. CDR1 and CDR2 from the germline V gene are SGHTA and FQGTGA. With 0 bases clipped from V and 3 bases from J, the junction kept 3 bases outside the gene matches. The CDR3 DNA follows: TGTGCCAGCAGCTTAACCGGGACTACGACAGATACGCAGTATTTT. This translates into CASSLTGTTTDTQYF.

This clone has only a few counts. This sequence joins TRBV2 and TRBJ1-5; 8 bases map to TRBD1. CDR3 length equals 13 residues. The V and J ends lost 7 bases and 8 bases, in that order; junction bases with no gene match: 7. Germline CDR1 is SNHLY and CDR2 is FYNNEI. The CDR3 DNA is TGTGCCAGCAACGACAGGGGCGTCGAGCCCCAGCATTTT. It encodes CASNDRGVEPQHF.

The rearrangement joins TRBV9 to TRBJ1-6; 7 nucleotides align to TRBD1. This CDR3 spans 15 amino acids. Per the germline V gene, CDR1 is SGDLS and CDR2 is YYNGEE. Unmatched junction bases numbered 7, after V lost 2 bases and J lost 8 bases. The DNA for the CDR3 is TGTGCCAGCAGCGTGAGGGGGCAGGGTGATTCACCCCTCCACTTT. Protein product: CASSVRGQGDSPLHF.

This clone showed up just once. V usage is TRBV3-1 (or the pseudogene TRBV3-2) and J usage is TRBJ2-1; 10 bases align to TRBD2. J lost 8 bases, V lost 4 bases, and 8 bases had no gene match. Germline V lookup: CDR1 LGHDT, CDR2 YNNKEL (reference sequence). The CDR3 loop spans 15 amino acids. Here the CDR3 reads CASSPFSGRGDEQFF. The CDR3 DNA reads as TGTGCCAGCAGCCCATTCAGCGGGAGGGGAGATGAGCAGTTCTTC.

This clone showed up just a few times. This chain links TRBV28 with TRBJ2-7; D might be TRBD2 (5 bases). V lost 4 bases and J 2 bases, leaving 12 bases between the germline ends. Germline V lookup: CDR1 MDHEN, CDR2 SYDVKM. This CDR3 spans 14 amino acids. The CDR3 sequence is CASSSDLGAYEQYF. The CDR3, as DNA: TGTGCCAGCAGTTCTGACCTCGGGGCCTACGAGCAGTACTTC. The full variable domain, its missing parts supplied by reference TRBV28 and TRBJ2-7, is DVKVTQSSRYLVKRTGEKVFLECVQDMDHENMFWYRQDPGLGLRLIYFSYDVKMKEKGDIPEGYSVSREKKERFSLILESASTNQTSMYLCASSSDLGAYEQYFGPGTRLTVT.

This chain connects TRBV11-1 to TRBJ1-2; 7 bases fit TRBD1. J was trimmed by 8 bases and V by 4 bases; bases with no gene match: 13. CDR1 is SGHAT and CDR2 is FQDESV in the germline V gene (reference sequence). The length of the CDR3 is 15 residues. The CDR3 nucleotides are TGTGCCAGCAGCTCCGAGACAGGGACCCTTTCGGGCTACACCTTC. Its translation: CASSSETGTLSGYTF.

The chain has TRBV5-1 and TRBJ1-2; D might be TRBD1 (6 bases). V was trimmed by 2 bases and J by 3 bases, leaving 17 bases between them. Germline V gene lookup returns CDR1 SGHRS and CDR2 YFSETQ. The CDR3 extends over 16 amino acids. The DNA of the CDR3 is TGCGCCAGCAGCTTAGGAGGAACAGGGAGAGACTATGGCTACACCTTC. This gives the protein CASSLGGTGRDYGYTF.

The chain joins TRBV28 to TRBJ1-3; D unresolved. With 4 bases removed from V and 4 bases from J, the gap between germline ends came to 5 bases. CDR1 is MDHEN, CDR2 SYDVKM, per germline. There are 12 residues in the CDR3. The CDR3, as DNA: TGTGCCAGCAGTTGGCAGGGAAACACCATATATTTT. Its translation is CASSWQGNTIYF.

The V and J genes are TRBV2 and TRBJ1-1; 9 bases are a match to TRBD1. V was pared by 8 bases and J by 3 bases, with 4 bases of the junction left unmatched. CDR3 length: 13 amino acids. Germline-derived CDR1 and CDR2 are SNHLY and FYNNEI. CDR3 nucleotides: TGTGCCAGCTCCGGGACAGGGTACACTGAAGCTTTCTTT. Protein sequence: CASSGTGYTEAFF.

This clone showed up just once. The genes are TRBV28 and TRBJ2-1; D perhaps matches TRBD2 (5 bases). CDR3 size: 15 residues. V lost 5 bases and J 0 bases, leaving 11 bases between the germline ends. CDR1 and CDR2 (germline): MDHEN, SYDVKM. CDR3 sequence (DNA): TGTGCCAGCAGTGGCCCCGGAGGCTCCTACAATGAGCAGTTCTTC. Its translation: CASSGPGGSYNEQFF.